These 28 T cell receptor beta chains came from one sample sequenced in a study of early T cells in non-severe SARS-CoV-2 infection. TCRdb re-called the 5' RACE reads through MiXCR, storing one row per CDR3 protein. The repertoire has about 98,000 distinct CDR3 sequences, approximately 10% of them found once; the top ten carry about 5%. The sample consisted of whole blood. The receptors come from an adult who was a healthcare worker with PCR-confirmed SARS-CoV-2 infection or an uninfected control (not recorded which).

The chain has TRBV20-1 and TRBJ2-3, with 11 bases lining up with TRBD2. The ends lost 0 bases at V and 2 bases at J; junction bases unmatched: 10. The CDR3 has 18 amino acids. CDR1 is DFQATT, CDR2 SNEGSKA, per germline (reference sequence). The DNA for the CDR3 is TGCAGTGCTAGAGATCCCGCTAGCGGGGGGTACACCACAGATACGCAGTATTTT. Its translation is CSARDPASGGYTTDTQYF.

The chain couples TRBV6-1 to TRBJ2-7; unclear D gene. Germline CDR1 reads MNHNS; CDR2 reads SASEGT. V lost 4 bases to trimming and J lost 0 bases, with 10 bases between them. This CDR3 comprises 14 residues. CDR3 protein: CASSGRPSSYEQYF. CDR3 in DNA: TGTGCCAGCAGTGGAAGACCGAGCTCCTACGAGCAGTACTTC.

A few counts support this clonotype. This chain's CDR3 is CASSLPYSAFF. The CDR3, as DNA: TGTGCCAGCAGCTTACCGTATTCTGCTTTCTTT. The genes are TRBV7-2 and TRBJ1-1; D remains unclear. The V end lost 2 bases, the J end lost 11 bases, and 9 bases lay between the germline ends. CDR1 and CDR2 from the germline V gene are SGHTA and FQGNSA. The CDR3 runs 11 residues.

This clonotype has at least ten counts. V and J are TRBV19 and TRBJ2-7; no clear D gene. Germline CDR1 and CDR2: LNHDA and SQIVND (reference sequence). The CDR3 is 13 amino acids. V was shortened by 5 bases and J by 6 bases, with 14 bases between the two germline ends. CDR3 coding DNA: TGTGCCAGTAGTCCCCGAGCAGTGGGCGAGCAGTACTTC. This gives the protein CASSPRAVGEQYF.

The V gene is TRBV5-1, the J gene TRBJ2-1; the match to TRBD2 covers 11 bases. This CDR3 has 14 residues. Germline V gene sequence: CDR1 SGHRS, CDR2 YFSETQ. The V segment lost 0 bases and the J segment 9 bases; nucleotides outside the gene matches: 2. Written as DNA, the CDR3 is TGCGCCAGCAGCTTGGAACTAGCGGGAGTTGAGCAGTTCTTC. Translation: CASSLELAGVEQFF.

In its sample, this clonotype was seen a few times. The genes are TRBV30 and TRBJ2-2, with a possible D match to TRBD2 (5 bases). Germline lookup yields CDR1 GTSNPN and CDR2 SVGIG (reference sequence). This CDR3 has 15 amino acids. Between the trimmed V and J ends, which lost 1 base and 2 bases, there was a span of 11 bases. CDR3 sequence reads: CAWSEVAKNTGELFF. The CDR3 coding sequence is TGTGCCTGGAGTGAGGTAGCGAAAAACACCGGGGAGCTGTTTTTT.

This chain links TRBV3-1 with TRBJ2-1, with 7 bases matching TRBD1. V gave up 5 bases and J gave up 12 bases; unmatched junction bases: 4. This CDR3 is 11 amino acids long. The germline CDR1 and CDR2 sequences are LGHDT and YNNKEL (reference sequence). The CDR3 DNA follows: TGTGCCAGCAGCTTGGACAGGCTGCAGTTCTTC. As protein: CASSLDRLQFF.

This clonotype was observed many times. This rearrangement joins TRBV10-3 to TRBJ2-7; 7 bases align to TRBD1. The germline gives CDR1 ENHRY, CDR2 SYGVKD. The CDR3 is 14 residues long. V lost 6 bases, J lost 0 bases, and 5 bases stayed unmatched. The CDR3 spells CAISRGTSSYEQYF. The DNA of the CDR3 is TGTGCCATCAGCAGGGGGACAAGCTCCTACGAGCAGTACTTC.

This chain uses TRBV29-1 with TRBJ1-1, with D perhaps matching TRBD1 (6 bases). CDR3 length: 12 residues. Germline CDR1 reads SQVTM; CDR2 reads ANQGSEA. V lost 3 bases and J lost 7, with 12 bases in between. DNA for the CDR3: TGCAGCGTTGACGGGACAAATATTGAAGCTTTCTTT. Its translation: CSVDGTNIEAFF.

This clonotype has a handful of counts. The chain is built from TRBV5-1 and TRBJ2-2, with TRBD1 matching 10 bases. CDR3 length: 19 amino acids. V was pared by 3 bases and J by 0 bases, with 11 bases of the junction left unmatched. Germline loops: CDR1 SGHRS, CDR2 YFSETQ. CDR3 nucleotide sequence: TGCGCCAGCAGCTCCCCAAGACAGGGGGCGGCCTCGAACACCGGGGAGCTGTTTTTT. Its protein product is CASSSPRQGAASNTGELFF.

The chain employs TRBV5-5 and TRBJ1-1; D gene ambiguous. The CDR3 has 14 residues. V lost 0 bases, J lost 2 bases, and 8 bases lay in between. Germline V gene sequence: CDR1 SGHKS, CDR2 YYEKEE (reference sequence). The CDR3 coding sequence is TGTGCCAGCAGCTTGGGGGCAGTTAACACTGAAGCTTTCTTT. It codes for CASSLGAVNTEAFF.

In this sample, this clonotype turned up a few times. The chain uses TRBV9 and TRBJ2-3, with unresolved D. The CDR3 has 13 residues. CDR1 and CDR2 from the germline V gene are SGDLS and YYNGEE. The V end lost 0 bases, the J end lost 6 bases, and 8 bases lay between the germline ends. This chain's CDR3 is CASSVGPEDTQYF. In nucleotides, the CDR3 is TGTGCCAGCAGCGTAGGACCGGAGGATACGCAGTATTTT.

This clonotype appeared many times. The chain couples TRBV6-2 or TRBV6-3 to TRBJ2-7; 8 nucleotides line up with TRBD1. J was trimmed by 6 bases and V by 6 bases; bases with no gene match: 7. The CDR3 loop spans 13 amino acids. Per the germline V gene, CDR1 is MNHEY and CDR2 is SVGEGT. CDR3 in amino acids: CASRQGATAEQYF. CDR3 DNA: TGTGCCAGCAGGCAGGGGGCCACTGCCGAGCAGTACTTC.

This clonotype was observed a handful of times. The rearrangement links TRBV12-3 or TRBV12-4 to TRBJ2-6, with D unclear. CDR3 length: 16 residues. The V end lost 7 bases, the J end lost 0 bases, and 13 bases lay between the germline ends. DNA of the CDR3: TGTGCCAGCACCTCACGTATGGACTCTGGGGCCAACGTCCTGACTTTC. Translating gives CASTSRMDSGANVLTF.

This clonotype was found many times. The genes are TRBV25-1 and TRBJ2-7; 7 bases are shared with TRBD2. Germline CDR1 and CDR2: MGHDK and SYGVNS. This CDR3 comprises 15 residues. J gave up 2 bases and V 6 bases, and 10 bases lay outside the gene matches. The CDR3 spells CASSTSGTDPYEQYF. The CDR3 DNA sequence: TGTGCCAGCAGCACAAGCGGGACGGACCCCTACGAGCAGTACTTC.

In this sample, this clonotype turned up a few times. CDR3 nucleotides: TGTGCCAGCAGCTTAGCCACCTATGGGTATGGAATATCCTACGAGCAGTACTTC. It yields the protein CASSLATYGYGISYEQYF. The rearrangement joins TRBV7-9 to TRBJ2-7; D is ambiguous. Germline-derived CDR1 and CDR2 are SEHNR and FQNEAQ (reference sequence). This CDR3 is 18 amino acids long. Trimming left V 0 bases short and J 1 base short, with 19 bases between.

The sample holds many counts of this clonotype. CDR3 coding DNA: TGTGCCAGCAGTTGGGGGGGGAGCACAGATACGCAGTATTTT. This translates into CASSWGGSTDTQYF. The gene calls are TRBV6-5 and TRBJ2-3; 7 nucleotides align to TRBD2. J was trimmed by 0 bases and V by 4 bases; bases with no gene match: 1. Looked up from germline, CDR1 is MNHEY and CDR2 is SVGAGI. This CDR3 is built from 14 residues.

In this sample, this clonotype turned up a few times. The V call is TRBV24-1, the J call TRBJ2-3; TRBD1 is a possible D gene (6 bases). From germline, CDR1 is KGHDR and CDR2 SFDVKD. The CDR3 has 15 residues. The germline V and J ends were trimmed by 3 bases and 2 bases, with 11 bases remaining between them. The CDR3 DNA follows: TGTGCCACCAGTGATGTAGCAGGGGACACAGATACGCAGTATTTT. Translation: CATSDVAGDTDTQYF.

This clonotype was observed a handful of times. This sequence joins TRBV7-6 and TRBJ1-1, with 7 bases matching TRBD1. The CDR3 has 15 amino acids. J was trimmed by 0 bases and V by 5 bases; bases with no gene match: 6. Germline CDR1 and CDR2: SGHVS and FNYEAQ. The CDR3 spells CASSRRDRLNTEAFF. Written as DNA, the CDR3 is TGTGCCAGCAGCCGCAGGGACAGATTGAACACTGAAGCTTTCTTT.

This chain joins TRBV29-1 and TRBJ1-1; D not resolved. The CDR3 is 13 amino acids. The V end was cut by 7 bases, the J end by 0 bases, with 12 bases between. Per germline, CDR1 SQVTM and CDR2 ANQGSEA. CDR3 in amino acids: CSERRALNTEAFF. The CDR3 nucleotides are TGCAGCGAACGCCGAGCTCTGAACACTGAAGCTTTCTTT.

The sample holds many counts of this clonotype. The gene calls are TRBV29-1 and TRBJ2-1, with 10 bases that match TRBD2. The germline V gene has CDR1 SQVTM and CDR2 ANQGSEA. The CDR3 is made up of 14 amino acids. After removal of 8 bases from V and 5 bases from J, the junction contained 9 bases not matched to a gene. The CDR3 loop reads CSSRRLAGDNEQFF. CDR3 bases: TGCAGCTCTCGGAGGCTAGCGGGAGACAATGAGCAGTTCTTC.

This clonotype has ten or more counts. V gene TRBV11-2 combines with J gene TRBJ2-1; 7 nucleotides line up with TRBD2. V lost 4 bases and J lost 4; bases outside the gene matches: 10. Germline-derived CDR1 and CDR2 are SGHAT and FQNNGV. The CDR3 is 16 amino acids. DNA of the CDR3: TGTGCCAGCAGCTCATATACCGGGAGGAGGTACAATGAGCAGTTCTTC. Protein product: CASSSYTGRRYNEQFF. Combining the CDR3 with reference TRBV11-2 and TRBJ2-1 gives the whole variable domain EAGVAQSPRYKIIEKRQSVAFWCNPISGHATLYWYQQILGQGPKLLIQFQNNGVVDDSQLPKDRFSAERLKGVDSTLKIQPAKLEDSAVYLCASSSYTGRRYNEQFFGPGTRLTVL.

This clonotype showed up many times. The chain carries TRBV7-9 and TRBJ2-7; D may be TRBD2 (6 bases). CDR1 is SEHNR, CDR2 FQNEAQ, per germline (reference sequence). CDR3 length: 14 amino acids. V was clipped by 4 bases and J by 2 bases, with 12 bases between them. The CDR3 coding sequence is TGTGCCAGCAGCTCCAGGGACTTAGCCTACGAGCAGTACTTC. Its protein product is CASSSRDLAYEQYF.

The CDR3 is CSARRGVGNNSPLHF. For the CDR3, the DNA is TGCAGTGCTCGGCGAGGGGTTGGTAATAATTCACCCCTCCACTTT. This sequence joins TRBV20-1 and TRBJ1-6; possible D gene TRBD1, 5 bases. Between the trimmed V and J ends, which lost 5 bases and 5 bases, there was a span of 16 bases. The germline V gene has CDR1 DFQATT and CDR2 SNEGSKA (reference sequence). CDR3 length equals 15 residues.

This clonotype was detected ten times or more. This chain joins TRBV20-1 and TRBJ1-2, with D possibly TRBD1 on 5 matching bases. Trimming removed 7 bases at V and 0 bases at J, with 12 bases between. CDR3 length equals 13 residues. Germline CDR1 is DFQATT and CDR2 is SNEGSKA (reference sequence). The CDR3 loop is CSVGTATNYGYTF. The CDR3 bases are TGCAGTGTAGGGACTGCAACTAACTATGGCTACACCTTC.

This clonotype was recorded a few times. This rearrangement joins TRBV6-2 or TRBV6-3 to TRBJ1-6, with D perhaps matching TRBD1 (6 bases). The V gene lost 6 bases and the J gene lost 8 bases, with 17 bases spanning the gap. Per germline, CDR1 MNHEY and CDR2 SVGEGT. The CDR3 loop spans 15 amino acids. The CDR3 nucleotides are TGTGCCAGCAGACCCATGACAGGAGCTGATTCACCCCTCCACTTT. Translation gives CASRPMTGADSPLHF.

This clonotype showed up many times. J is TRBJ2-7 and V is TRBV5-4, with 11 bases lining up with TRBD2. The length of the CDR3 is 15 residues. Germline lookup yields CDR1 SGHNT and CDR2 YYREEE (reference sequence). V lost 4 bases to trimming and J lost 4 bases; unmatched junction nucleotides: 7. The CDR3 bases are TGTGCCAGCAGCGAGACTAGCGGGACGCCTTACGAGCAGTACTTC. Its protein is CASSETSGTPYEQYF.

This clonotype came up many times. The V gene is TRBV5-1, the J gene TRBJ2-5, with TRBD2 matching over 13 bases. The CDR3 runs 15 residues. Germline CDR1 is SGHRS and CDR2 is YFSETQ. The junction had 4 bases not matched to a gene; V was cut back by 4 bases and J by 4 bases. This CDR3 reads CASSTGLAGAETQYF. The CDR3 DNA sequence: TGCGCCAGCAGCACAGGACTAGCGGGAGCAGAGACCCAGTACTTC.